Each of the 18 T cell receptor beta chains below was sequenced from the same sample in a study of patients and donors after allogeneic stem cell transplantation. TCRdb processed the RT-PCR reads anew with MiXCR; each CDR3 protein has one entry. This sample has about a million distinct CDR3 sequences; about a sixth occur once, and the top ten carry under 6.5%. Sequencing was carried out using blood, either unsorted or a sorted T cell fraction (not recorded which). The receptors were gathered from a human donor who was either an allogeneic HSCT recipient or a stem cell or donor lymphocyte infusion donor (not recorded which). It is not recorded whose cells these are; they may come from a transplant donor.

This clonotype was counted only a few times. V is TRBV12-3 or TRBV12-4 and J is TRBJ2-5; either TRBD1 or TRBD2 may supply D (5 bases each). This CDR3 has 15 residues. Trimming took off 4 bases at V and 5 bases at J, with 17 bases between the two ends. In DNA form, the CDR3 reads TGTGCCAGCAGTTCCAGGGAGACCTATGGGGAGACCCAGTACTTC. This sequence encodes CASSSRETYGETQYF.

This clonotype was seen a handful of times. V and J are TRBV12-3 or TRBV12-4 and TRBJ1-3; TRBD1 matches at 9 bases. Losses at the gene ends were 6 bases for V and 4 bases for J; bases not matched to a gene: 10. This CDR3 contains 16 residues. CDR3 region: CASRSEGQGMGNTIYF. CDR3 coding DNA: TGTGCCAGCAGGTCCGAAGGACAGGGGATGGGAAACACCATATATTTT.

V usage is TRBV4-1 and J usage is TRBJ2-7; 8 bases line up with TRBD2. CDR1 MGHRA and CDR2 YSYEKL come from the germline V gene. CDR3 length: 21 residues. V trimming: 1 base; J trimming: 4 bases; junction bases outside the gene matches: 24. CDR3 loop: CASSQAFSGKLGRTILYEQYF. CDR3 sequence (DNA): TGCGCCAGCAGCCAAGCCTTTAGCGGGAAGTTAGGCCGGACCATTCTATACGAGCAGTACTTC.

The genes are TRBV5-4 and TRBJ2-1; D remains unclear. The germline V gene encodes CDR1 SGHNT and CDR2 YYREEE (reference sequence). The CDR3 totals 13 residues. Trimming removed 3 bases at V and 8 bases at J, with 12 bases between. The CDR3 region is CASSSWSPDEQFF. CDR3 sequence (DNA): TGTGCCAGCAGCTCCTGGAGTCCAGATGAGCAGTTCTTC.

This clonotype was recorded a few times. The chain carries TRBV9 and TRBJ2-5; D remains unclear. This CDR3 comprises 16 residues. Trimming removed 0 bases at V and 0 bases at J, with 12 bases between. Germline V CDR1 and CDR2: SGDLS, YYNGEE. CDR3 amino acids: CASSVGGRPYQETQYF. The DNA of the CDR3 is TGTGCCAGCAGCGTAGGTGGGCGTCCGTACCAAGAGACCCAGTACTTC.

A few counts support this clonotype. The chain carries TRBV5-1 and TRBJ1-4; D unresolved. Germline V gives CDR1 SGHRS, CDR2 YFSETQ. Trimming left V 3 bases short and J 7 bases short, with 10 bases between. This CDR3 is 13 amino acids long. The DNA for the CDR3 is TGCGCCAGCAGCTCCCAATGGGGTGAAAAACTGTTTTTT. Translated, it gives CASSSQWGEKLFF. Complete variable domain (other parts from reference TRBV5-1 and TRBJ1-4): KAGVTQTPRYLIKTRGQQVTLSCSPISGHRSVSWYQQTPGQGLQFLFEYFSETQRNKGNFPGRFSGRQFSNSRSEMNVSTLELGDSALYLCASSSQWGEKLFFGSGTQLSVL.

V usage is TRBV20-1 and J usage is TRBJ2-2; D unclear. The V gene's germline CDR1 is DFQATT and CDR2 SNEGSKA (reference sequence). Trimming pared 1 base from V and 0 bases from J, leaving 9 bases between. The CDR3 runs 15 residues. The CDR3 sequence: CSARGDNANTGELFF. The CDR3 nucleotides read TGCAGTGCTAGAGGGGATAATGCGAACACCGGGGAGCTGTTTTTT.

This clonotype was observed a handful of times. The CDR3 DNA reads as TGTGCCAGCAGTTTGGGACAGGGAGGGACCCAGTACTTC. It encodes CASSLGQGGTQYF. The V and J genes are TRBV27 and TRBJ2-5, with 9 bases aligning to TRBD1. CDR3 size: 13 residues. Germline CDR1 is MNHEY and CDR2 is SMNVEV (reference sequence). The V segment lost 3 bases and the J segment 7 bases; nucleotides outside the gene matches: 3.

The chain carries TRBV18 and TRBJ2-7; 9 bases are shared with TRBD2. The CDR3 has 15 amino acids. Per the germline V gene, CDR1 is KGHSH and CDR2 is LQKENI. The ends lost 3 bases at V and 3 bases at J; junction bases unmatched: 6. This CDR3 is CASSPVAGEVYEQYF. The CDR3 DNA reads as TGTGCCAGCTCACCGGTAGCGGGAGAAGTCTACGAGCAGTACTTC.

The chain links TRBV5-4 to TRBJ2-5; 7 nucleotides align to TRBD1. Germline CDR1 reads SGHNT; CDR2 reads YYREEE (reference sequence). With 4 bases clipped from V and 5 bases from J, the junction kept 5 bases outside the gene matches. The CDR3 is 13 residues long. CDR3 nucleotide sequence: TGTGCCAGCAGCCACAGGGGAGTGGAGACCCAGTACTTC. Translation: CASSHRGVETQYF.

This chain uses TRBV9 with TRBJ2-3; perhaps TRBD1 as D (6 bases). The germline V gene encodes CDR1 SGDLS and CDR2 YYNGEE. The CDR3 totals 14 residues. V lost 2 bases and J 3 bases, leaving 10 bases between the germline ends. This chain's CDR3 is CASSVWQGTDTQYF. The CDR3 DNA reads TGTGCCAGCAGCGTCTGGCAGGGGACAGATACGCAGTATTTT. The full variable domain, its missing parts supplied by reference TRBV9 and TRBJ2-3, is DSGVTQTPKHLITATGQRVTLRCSPRSGDLSVYWYQQSLDQGLQFLIQYYNGEERAKGNILERFSAQQFPDLHSELNLSSLELGDSALYFCASSVWQGTDTQYFGPGTRLTVL.

The DNA of the CDR3 is TGTGCCAGCAGCCCCCGACAGGGTCAAAATTCACCCCTCCACTTT. Amino acid sequence: CASSPRQGQNSPLHF. This chain joins TRBV7-9 and TRBJ1-6; 7 nucleotides agree with TRBD1. Germline V lookup: CDR1 SEHNR, CDR2 FQNEAQ (reference sequence). CDR3 size: 15 residues. J was trimmed by 7 bases and V by 5 bases; bases with no gene match: 8.

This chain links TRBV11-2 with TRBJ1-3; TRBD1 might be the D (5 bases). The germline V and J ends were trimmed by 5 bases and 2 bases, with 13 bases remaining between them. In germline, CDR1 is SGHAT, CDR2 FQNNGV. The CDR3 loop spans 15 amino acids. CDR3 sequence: CASSALMGPGNTIYF. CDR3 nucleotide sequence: TGTGCCAGCAGCGCGTTGATGGGGCCTGGAAACACCATATATTTT. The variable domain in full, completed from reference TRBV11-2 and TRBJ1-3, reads EAGVAQSPRYKIIEKRQSVAFWCNPISGHATLYWYQQILGQGPKLLIQFQNNGVVDDSQLPKDRFSAERLKGVDSTLKIQPAKLEDSAVYLCASSALMGPGNTIYFGEGSWLTVV.

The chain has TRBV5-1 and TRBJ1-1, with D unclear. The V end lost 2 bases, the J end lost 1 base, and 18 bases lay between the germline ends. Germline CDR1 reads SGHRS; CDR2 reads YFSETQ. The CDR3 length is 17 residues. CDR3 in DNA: TGCGCCAGCAGCTTTTCATGGGATCCCCATCCGAACACTGAAGCTTTCTTT. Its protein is CASSFSWDPHPNTEAFF.

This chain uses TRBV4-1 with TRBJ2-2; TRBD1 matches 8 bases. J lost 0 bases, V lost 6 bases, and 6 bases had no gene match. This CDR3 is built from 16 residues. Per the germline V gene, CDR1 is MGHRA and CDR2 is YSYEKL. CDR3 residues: CASRRQGSPNTGELFF. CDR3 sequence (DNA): TGCGCCAGCAGGCGACAGGGGAGTCCGAACACCGGGGAGCTGTTTTTT.

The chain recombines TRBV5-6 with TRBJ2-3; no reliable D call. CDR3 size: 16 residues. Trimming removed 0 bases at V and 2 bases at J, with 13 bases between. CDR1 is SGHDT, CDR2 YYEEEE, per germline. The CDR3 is CASSLDVGSYTDTQYF. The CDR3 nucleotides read TGTGCCAGCAGCTTGGACGTCGGTTCTTACACAGATACGCAGTATTTT.

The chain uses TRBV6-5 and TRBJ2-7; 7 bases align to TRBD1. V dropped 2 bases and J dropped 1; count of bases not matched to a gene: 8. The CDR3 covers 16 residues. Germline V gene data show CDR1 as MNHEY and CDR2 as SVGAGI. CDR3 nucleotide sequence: TGTGCCAGCAGTTACGGTGACAGGGATTTTTCCTACGAGCAGTACTTC. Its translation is CASSYGDRDFSYEQYF.

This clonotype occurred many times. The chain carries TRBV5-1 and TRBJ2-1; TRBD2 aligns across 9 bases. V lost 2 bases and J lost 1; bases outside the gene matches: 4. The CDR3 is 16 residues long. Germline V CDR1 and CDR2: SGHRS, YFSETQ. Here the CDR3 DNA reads TGCGCCAGCAGCTTCCCTGGACTAGCGTCCTACAATGAGCAGTTCTTC. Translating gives CASSFPGLASYNEQFF.